Presented here are 14 T cell receptor beta chains from one specimen sequenced in a study of blood T cell repertoires in COVID-19. Some clones are missing from TCRdb's copy, which holds only in-frame ones; the method was immunoSEQ multiplex PCR. This table holds 200,000 to 250,000 clones, 82% found once. Sequencing input: peripheral blood. These receptors originate from a woman younger than 30 with acute or convalescent COVID-19.

The V call is TRBV6-5, the J call TRBJ2-5; D may be TRBD1 (5 bases). V dropped 11 bases and J dropped 2 bases, with 15 bases sitting between them. The CDR3 is 13 residues long. Germline-derived CDR1 and CDR2 are MNHEY and SVGAGI. CDR3 coding DNA: TGTGCCGGCACAGGTGCCCCACAAGAGACCCAGTACTTC. Protein sequence: CAGTGAPQETQYF.

As for this clone: The sample has other DNA sequences that encode this CDR3 too. The chain is built from TRBV18 and TRBJ1-4; 8 bases match TRBD1. Trimming at V came to 3 bases and at J to 1 base, leaving 4 bases not matched to a gene. Germline CDR1 and CDR2: KGHSH and LQKENI. The CDR3 sequence is 16 residues long. The CDR3: CASSPGTGGTNEKLFF. The CDR3 coding sequence is TGTGCCAGCTCACCCGGAACAGGGGGAACTAATGAAAAACTGTTTTTT.

V gene TRBV28 combines with J gene TRBJ1-2, with D unclear. CDR1 and CDR2 from the germline V gene are MDHEN and SYDVKM. The CDR3 contains 14 residues. V was trimmed by 3 bases and J by 7 bases, leaving 15 bases between them. The CDR3 DNA reads TGTGCCAGCAGTTTTTTGTCGGCCCCGGGTGGCTACACCTTC. It specifies CASSFLSAPGGYTF.

This sequence joins TRBV5-4 and TRBJ2-5; 9 bases are shared with TRBD1. V was clipped by 4 bases and J by 2 bases; unmatched bases: 15. CDR1 SGHNT and CDR2 YYREEE come from the germline V gene (reference sequence). The CDR3 spans 18 residues. The CDR3 protein is CASSTVMDRGRQQETQYF. In DNA form, the CDR3 reads TGTGCCAGCAGCACGGTAATGGACAGGGGCCGACAACAAGAGACCCAGTACTTC.

The rearrangement links TRBV3-1 (or the pseudogene TRBV3-2) to TRBJ2-7; TRBD1 is a possible D gene (6 bases). Germline CDR1 reads LGHDT; CDR2 reads YNNKEL (reference sequence). This CDR3 contains 17 residues. Trimming cost V 2 bases and J 1 base, with 18 bases left between them. CDR3 loop: CASSQILFRDISYEQYF. CDR3 sequence (DNA): TGTGCCAGCAGCCAAATCTTATTTCGGGACATTTCCTACGAGCAGTACTTC.

V usage is TRBV19 and J usage is TRBJ2-4; D may be TRBD2 (5 bases). Trimming removed 6 bases at V and 9 bases at J, with 15 bases between. Germline CDR1 reads LNHDA; CDR2 reads SQIVND (reference sequence). This CDR3 contains 13 residues. The CDR3 reads CASSSTESGIQYF. The CDR3 nucleotides read TGTGCCAGTAGCTCGACTGAAAGCGGCATTCAGTACTTC.

This chain joins TRBV4-3 and TRBJ1-4; D remains ambiguous. Trimming removed 1 base from V and 5 bases from J, with 8 bases in between. In germline, CDR1 is LGHNA, CDR2 YSLEER. The CDR3 is 14 residues long. The CDR3 DNA reads as TGCGCCAGCAGCCAAGGACTACGAAATGAAAAACTGTTTTTT. This translates into CASSQGLRNEKLFF.

The genes are TRBV25-1 and TRBJ2-7, with 9 positions matching TRBD2. This CDR3 has 13 amino acids. V lost 7 bases to trimming and J lost 5 bases; unmatched junction nucleotides: 6. Germline-derived CDR1 and CDR2 are MGHDK and SYGVNS. CDR3 in DNA: TGTGCCAGCACCGCCCTAGCGGGGAACGAGCAGTACTTC. Its translation is CASTALAGNEQYF.

The chain couples TRBV4-3 to TRBJ1-1, with D maybe TRBD1 (6 bases). Germline CDR1 reads LGHNA; CDR2 reads YSLEER. Trimming removed 1 base from V and 4 bases from J, with 16 bases in between. CDR3 length: 16 amino acids. Here the CDR3 reads CASSQGVQGFGTEAFF. The CDR3 coding sequence is TGCGCCAGCAGCCAAGGTGTACAGGGCTTTGGCACTGAAGCTTTCTTT.

The J gene is TRBJ2-3, the V gene TRBV30; no definite D call. Germline CDR1 GTSNPN, CDR2 SVGIG (reference sequence). Trimming pared 5 bases from V and 2 bases from J, leaving 8 bases between. The CDR3 runs 12 residues. CDR3 nucleotide sequence: TGTGCCTGGTCGTTTCTCACAGATACGCAGTATTTT. It codes for CAWSFLTDTQYF.

This chain links TRBV27 with TRBJ1-2; 10 bases fit TRBD1. Losses at the gene ends were 2 bases for V and 5 bases for J; bases not matched to a gene: 11. CDR1 MNHEY and CDR2 SMNVEV come from the germline V gene (reference sequence). The CDR3 spans 17 residues. The CDR3 DNA reads as TGTGCCAGCAGTTTAACGGTGGGGACAGGGGTAGGATATGGCTACACCTTC. Translated: CASSLTVGTGVGYGYTF.

V usage is TRBV5-4 and J usage is TRBJ2-7, with D tentatively TRBD1 (6 bases). Trimming cost V 4 bases and J 4 bases, with 15 bases left between them. This CDR3 is 14 amino acids long. Germline CDR1 and CDR2: SGHNT and YYREEE (reference sequence). The DNA of the CDR3 is TGTGCCAGCAGCCAAAGTGGGGGCGCATACGAGCAGTACTTC. Protein: CASSQSGGAYEQYF.

This chain links TRBV7-8 with TRBJ1-4; D call uncertain. Germline CDR1 reads SGHVS; CDR2 reads FQNEAQ. This CDR3 region has 17 residues. Trimming removed 2 bases at V and 7 bases at J, with 20 bases between. Here the CDR3 reads CASSLKATDLSSEKLFF. CDR3 nucleotide sequence: TGTGCCAGCAGCTTAAAGGCCACCGACCTTTCTAGTGAAAAACTGTTTTTT.

This clone was seen ten or more times. The chain joins TRBV5-1 to TRBJ2-1, with D possibly TRBD2 on 6 matching bases. V shed 4 bases and J shed 0 bases, with 14 bases lying between them. Per the germline V gene, CDR1 is SGHRS and CDR2 is YFSETQ. The CDR3 has 16 amino acids. The CDR3 nucleotides are TGCGCCAGCAGCCCCCAACCGGGACTCTCCTACAATGAGCAGTTCTTC. This encodes CASSPQPGLSYNEQFF.